This passage covers 18 T cell receptor beta chains from one sample sequenced in a study of T cell repertoires in cytomegalovirus infection. MiXCR was run by TCRdb on the reads, yielding one entry per CDR3 protein. The repertoire holds some 320,000 distinct CDR3 sequences, 9.5% seen once, with 3.5% to 4.5% in the top ten. The material sequenced was PBMCs. These receptors all come from a human donor in good health (CMV status not recorded). Some clones in this sample may be carry-over from other donors' samples.

This clonotype was counted only a few times. This sequence joins TRBV6-1 and TRBJ1-5, with a weak D call TRBD1 (5 bases). V was cut by 3 bases and J by 8 bases, with 11 bases left in between. CDR1 and CDR2 (germline): MNHNS, SASEGT. The CDR3 consists of 13 residues. The CDR3 is CASSDRAREPQHF. The CDR3 DNA sequence: TGTGCCAGCAGTGACAGGGCGAGGGAGCCCCAGCATTTT.

This clonotype was seen a handful of times. V and J are TRBV6-6 and TRBJ2-2; D tentatively fits TRBD1 or TRBD2 (5 bases each). CDR1 is MNHNY, CDR2 SVGAGI, per germline (reference sequence). This CDR3 spans 16 amino acids. Trimming removed 2 bases at V and 2 bases at J, with 12 bases between. CDR3 loop: CASSYLPGPNTGELFF. The DNA of the CDR3 is TGTGCCAGCAGTTACCTACCGGGACCTAACACCGGGGAGCTGTTTTTT.

The V call is TRBV6-5, the J call TRBJ1-3; D is possibly TRBD1 (6 bases). The germline gives CDR1 MNHEY, CDR2 SVGAGI. The CDR3 has 16 amino acids. V was cut by 2 bases and J by 8 bases, with 19 bases left in between. The CDR3 bases are TGTGCCAGCAGTTACCTGGGGGCAGACCTCGGGGACACCATATATTTT. It is translated as CASSYLGADLGDTIYF.

This clonotype was counted once. This may be a read error: a much more frequent sequence differs by one nucleotide. Since the CDR3 does not end with the conserved phenylalanine or tryptophan, this likely comes from a read error. V is TRBV6-6 and J is TRBJ2-5, with 8 nucleotides matching TRBD1. Germline lookup yields CDR1 MNHNY and CDR2 SVGAGI (reference sequence). The CDR3 loop spans 17 amino acids. The junction had 13 bases not matched to a gene; V was cut back by 2 bases and J by 5 bases. CDR3 bases: TGTGCCAGCAGTTACGGGGGGATAACAGGGGGTCGGGAGACCCAGTACCTC. It specifies CASSYGGITGGRETQYL.

J is TRBJ2-3 and V is TRBV7-3; D might be TRBD1 or TRBD2, each matching 6 bases. V lost 2 bases and J 2 bases, leaving 11 bases between the germline ends. The germline CDR1 and CDR2 sequences are SGHTA and FQGTGA. CDR3 length: 15 amino acids. CDR3 amino acids: CASSLAGHNTDTQYF. CDR3 DNA: TGTGCCAGCAGCTTAGCGGGACATAACACAGATACGCAGTATTTT. The entire variable domain, with the rest obtained from reference TRBV7-3 and TRBJ2-3, is as follows: GAGVSQTPSNKVTEKGKYVELRCDPISGHTALYWYRQSLGQGPEFLIYFQGTGAADDSGLPNDRFFAVRPEGSVSTLKIQRTERGDSAVYLCASSLAGHNTDTQYFGPGTRLTVL.

This clonotype was seen many times. The chain joins TRBV7-2 to TRBJ2-5, with 12 bases fitting TRBD2. The germline V gene has CDR1 SGHTA and CDR2 FQGNSA. The junction had 4 bases not matched to a gene; V was cut back by 0 bases and J by 5 bases. The length of the CDR3 is 16 residues. CDR3: CASSLATSGRGETQYF. In DNA form, the CDR3 reads TGTGCCAGCAGCTTAGCGACTAGCGGGAGAGGGGAGACCCAGTACTTC.

The genes are TRBV5-1 and TRBJ1-4, with D perhaps TRBD1 (5 bases). Trimming shortened V by 4 bases and J by 0 bases, and 16 bases separated the two germline ends. CDR3 size: 17 residues. Germline loops: CDR1 SGHRS, CDR2 YFSETQ. CDR3 loop: CASSQTVGTATNEKLFF. CDR3 DNA sequence: TGCGCCAGCAGCCAAACCGTTGGGACTGCAACTAATGAAAAACTGTTTTTT.

The chain combines TRBV28 with TRBJ2-5, with 7 bases fitting TRBD1. The germline CDR1 and CDR2 sequences are MDHEN and SYDVKM. The CDR3 covers 14 residues. Germline trimming cut 6 bases from V and 3 bases from J; bases unmatched to any gene: 7. For the CDR3, the DNA is TGTGCCAGCAGATTCTCCGGGACAGAAGAGACCCAGTACTTC. Its protein product is CASRFSGTEETQYF.

This clonotype has ten or more counts. V usage is TRBV11-2 and J usage is TRBJ2-2, with 7 positions matching TRBD1. CDR1 is SGHAT, CDR2 FQNNGV, per germline. J was trimmed by 6 bases and V by 4 bases; bases with no gene match: 5. The CDR3 is 14 residues long. CDR3 coding DNA: TGTGCCAGCAGCTCCTTGAGGGGGCCCGGGGAGCTGTTTTTT. This gives the protein CASSSLRGPGELFF.

The chain recombines TRBV3-1 with TRBJ1-5, with TRBD1 as a possible D gene (6 bases). CDR1 and CDR2 (germline): LGHDT, YNNKEL (reference sequence). With 1 base removed from V and 4 bases from J, the gap between germline ends came to 14 bases. The CDR3 is 16 residues long. Here the CDR3 DNA reads TGTGCCAGCAGCCAAGGTCGGGACAAACCTAATCAGCCCCAGCATTTT. Its translation: CASSQGRDKPNQPQHF.

CDR3 amino acids: CSANSGTSGRNSYNEQFF. The CDR3 region has the DNA TGCAGTGCTAACTCCGGGACTAGCGGGAGAAACTCCTACAATGAGCAGTTCTTC. The chain combines TRBV20-1 with TRBJ2-1; 14 bases map to TRBD2. With 4 bases clipped from V and 0 bases from J, the junction kept 8 bases outside the gene matches. The CDR3 runs to 18 residues. CDR1 is DFQATT, CDR2 SNEGSKA, per germline (reference sequence).

This rearrangement joins TRBV6-1 to TRBJ2-2, with D maybe TRBD2 (7 bases). There are 15 residues in the CDR3. Trimming pared 5 bases from V and 6 bases from J, leaving 16 bases between. CDR1 and CDR2 (germline): MNHNS, SASEGT. CDR3 amino acids: CASSPGGLSAGELFF. DNA of the CDR3: TGTGCCAGCAGTCCCGGGGGGCTGAGCGCCGGGGAGCTGTTTTTT.

This clonotype was recorded many times. The chain employs TRBV4-1 and TRBJ2-7; either TRBD1 or TRBD2 may fit D (5 bases each). The CDR3 runs 17 residues. Germline-derived CDR1 and CDR2 are MGHRA and YSYEKL. V shed 0 bases and J shed 1 base, with 16 bases lying between them. CDR3 amino acids: CASSQDLSTGLSYEQYF. The CDR3 DNA sequence: TGCGCCAGCAGCCAAGATCTGAGCACAGGACTTTCCTACGAGCAGTACTTC.

This clonotype has at least ten counts. The CDR3 here is CASSYRLAGGPGYNEQFF. The CDR3 DNA follows: TGTGCCAGCAGTTATCGACTAGCGGGAGGGCCTGGATACAATGAGCAGTTCTTC. V usage is TRBV12-3 or TRBV12-4 and J usage is TRBJ2-1; TRBD2 matches 14 bases. The CDR3 contains 18 residues. J lost 4 bases, V lost 4 bases, and 9 bases had no gene match.

This clonotype was detected a few times. The chain uses TRBV20-1 and TRBJ1-1, with 9 bases fitting TRBD1. CDR1 and CDR2 from the germline V gene are DFQATT and SNEGSKA (reference sequence). There are 15 residues in the CDR3. Trimming removed 0 bases from V and 8 bases from J; junction bases left unmatched: 10. The CDR3 protein is CSARDLQGATTEAFF. The CDR3 DNA reads TGCAGTGCTAGAGACCTACAGGGGGCAACAACAGAAGCTTTCTTT.

The V and J genes are TRBV5-1 and TRBJ2-3; TRBD2 might be the D (6 bases). Germline CDR1 is SGHRS and CDR2 is YFSETQ. This CDR3 spans 14 amino acids. V shed 3 bases and J shed 3 bases, with 11 bases lying between them. CDR3: CASSYWSGTDTQYF. The CDR3 DNA reads as TGCGCCAGCAGCTACTGGAGCGGGACAGATACGCAGTATTTT.

This clonotype has ten or more counts. This chain joins TRBV7-2 and TRBJ1-4; a weak D match, TRBD1 (5 bases). V lost 2 bases and J lost 4, with 5 bases in between. The germline CDR1 and CDR2 sequences are SGHTA and FQGNSA. The CDR3 spans 13 residues. The CDR3 spells CASSLQGNEKLFF. DNA of the CDR3: TGTGCCAGCAGCTTACAGGGTAATGAAAAACTGTTTTTT.

This clonotype was seen repeatedly, ten times or more. The genes are TRBV7-2 and TRBJ1-1, with D uncertain. The CDR3 sequence is 16 residues long. V lost 5 bases, J lost 1 base, and 17 bases lay in between. CDR1 SGHTA and CDR2 FQGNSA come from the germline V gene. The DNA of the CDR3 is TGTGCCAGCAGCCCCCCCGGAGGCAGGTGGAACACTGAAGCTTTCTTT. This sequence encodes CASSPPGGRWNTEAFF.